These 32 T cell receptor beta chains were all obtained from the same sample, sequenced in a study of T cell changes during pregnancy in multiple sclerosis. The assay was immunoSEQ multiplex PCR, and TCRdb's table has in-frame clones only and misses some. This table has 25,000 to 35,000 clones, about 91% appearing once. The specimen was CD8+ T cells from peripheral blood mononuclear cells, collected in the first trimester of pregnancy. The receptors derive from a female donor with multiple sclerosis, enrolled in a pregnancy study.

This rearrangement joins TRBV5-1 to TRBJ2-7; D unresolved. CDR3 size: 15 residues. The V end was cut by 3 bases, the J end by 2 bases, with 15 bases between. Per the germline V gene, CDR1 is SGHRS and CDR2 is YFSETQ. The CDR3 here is CASSWAPTTTYEQYF. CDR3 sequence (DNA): TGCGCCAGCAGCTGGGCCCCGACGACCACCTACGAGCAGTACTTC.

The CDR3 here is CASSFGQSANYGYTF. CDR3 DNA: TGTGCCAGCAGCTTCGGACAGAGCGCTAACTATGGCTACACCTTC. This chain links TRBV7-9 with TRBJ1-2; the D gene is possibly TRBD1 (6 bases). V was trimmed by 3 bases and J by 0 bases, leaving 11 bases between them. CDR3 length: 15 residues. The V gene's germline CDR1 is SEHNR and CDR2 FQNEAQ (reference sequence). The variable domain in full, completed from reference TRBV7-9 and TRBJ1-2, reads DTGVSQNPRHKITKRGQNVTFRCDPISEHNRLYWYRQTLGQGPEFLTYFQNEAQLEKSRLLSDRFSAERPKGSFSTLEIQRTEQGDSAMYLCASSFGQSANYGYTFGSGTRLTVV.

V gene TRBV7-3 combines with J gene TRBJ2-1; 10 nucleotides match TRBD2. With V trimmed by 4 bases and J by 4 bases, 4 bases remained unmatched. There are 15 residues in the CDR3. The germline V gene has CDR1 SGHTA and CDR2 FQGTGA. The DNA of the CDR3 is TGTGCCAGCAGCTCTGGACTAGCGGAGTACAATGAGCAGTTCTTC. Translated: CASSSGLAEYNEQFF.

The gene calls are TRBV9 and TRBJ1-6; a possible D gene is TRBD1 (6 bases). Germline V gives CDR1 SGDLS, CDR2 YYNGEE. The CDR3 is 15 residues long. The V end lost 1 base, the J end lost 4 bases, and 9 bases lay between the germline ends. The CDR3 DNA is TGTGCCAGCAGCGTAACAGGGAAATATAATTCACCCCTCCACTTT. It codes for CASSVTGKYNSPLHF.

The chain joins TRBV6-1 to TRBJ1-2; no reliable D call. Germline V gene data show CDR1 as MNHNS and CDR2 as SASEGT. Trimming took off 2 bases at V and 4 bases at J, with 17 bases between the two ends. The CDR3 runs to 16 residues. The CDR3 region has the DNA TGTGCCAGCAGTGAACATGACGGTTCTGGGCCCTATGGCTACACCTTC. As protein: CASSEHDGSGPYGYTF.

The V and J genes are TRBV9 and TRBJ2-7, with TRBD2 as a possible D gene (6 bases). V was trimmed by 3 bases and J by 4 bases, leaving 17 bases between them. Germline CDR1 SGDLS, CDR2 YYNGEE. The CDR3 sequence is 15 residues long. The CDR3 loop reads CASSATPGLEYEQYF. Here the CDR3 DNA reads TGTGCCAGCAGCGCTACCCCGGGACTGGAATACGAGCAGTACTTC.

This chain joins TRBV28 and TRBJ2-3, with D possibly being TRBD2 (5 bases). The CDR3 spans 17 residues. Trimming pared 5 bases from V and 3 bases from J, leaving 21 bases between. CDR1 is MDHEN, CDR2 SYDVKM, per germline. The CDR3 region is CASSPEGHQVGTDTQYF. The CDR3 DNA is TGTGCCAGCAGTCCCGAGGGTCATCAAGTAGGTACAGATACGCAGTATTTT.

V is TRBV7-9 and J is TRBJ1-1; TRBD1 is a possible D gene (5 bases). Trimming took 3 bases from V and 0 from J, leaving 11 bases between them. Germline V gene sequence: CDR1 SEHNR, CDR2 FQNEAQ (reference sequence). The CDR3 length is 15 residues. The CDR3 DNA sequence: TGTGCCAGCAGCTTTTTCACAGGCATGAACACTGAAGCTTTCTTT. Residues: CASSFFTGMNTEAFF. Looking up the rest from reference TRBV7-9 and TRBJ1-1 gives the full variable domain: DTGVSQNPRHKITKRGQNVTFRCDPISEHNRLYWYRQTLGQGPEFLTYFQNEAQLEKSRLLSDRFSAERPKGSFSTLEIQRTEQGDSAMYLCASSFFTGMNTEAFFGQGTRLTVV.

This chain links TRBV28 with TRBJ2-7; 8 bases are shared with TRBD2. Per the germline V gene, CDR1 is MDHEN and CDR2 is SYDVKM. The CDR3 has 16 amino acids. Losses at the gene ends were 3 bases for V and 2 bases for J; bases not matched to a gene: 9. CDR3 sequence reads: CASSFSPREATYEQYF. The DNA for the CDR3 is TGTGCCAGCAGTTTTTCGCCGCGGGAGGCCACCTACGAGCAGTACTTC.

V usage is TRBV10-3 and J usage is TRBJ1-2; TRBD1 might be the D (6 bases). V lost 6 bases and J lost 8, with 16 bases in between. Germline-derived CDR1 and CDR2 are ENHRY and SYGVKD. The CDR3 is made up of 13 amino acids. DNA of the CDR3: TGTGCCATCAGAGAAGAAGGGACACTCGGCTACACCTTC. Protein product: CAIREEGTLGYTF.

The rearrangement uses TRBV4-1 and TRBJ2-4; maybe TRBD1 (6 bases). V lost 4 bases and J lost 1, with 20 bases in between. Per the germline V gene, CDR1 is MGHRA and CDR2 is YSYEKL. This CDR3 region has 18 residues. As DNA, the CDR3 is TGCGCCAGCAGCCCCCAGGGAATTATCACAGGGGCCAAAAACATTCAGTACTTC. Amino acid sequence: CASSPQGIITGAKNIQYF.

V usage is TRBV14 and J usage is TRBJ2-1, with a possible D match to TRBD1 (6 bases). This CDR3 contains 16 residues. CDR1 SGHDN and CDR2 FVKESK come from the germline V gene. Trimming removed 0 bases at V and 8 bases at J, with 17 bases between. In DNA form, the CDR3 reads TGTGCCAGCAGCCAAGAGTTCCCTTTGGGGGCGTATGAGCAGTTCTTC. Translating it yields CASSQEFPLGAYEQFF.

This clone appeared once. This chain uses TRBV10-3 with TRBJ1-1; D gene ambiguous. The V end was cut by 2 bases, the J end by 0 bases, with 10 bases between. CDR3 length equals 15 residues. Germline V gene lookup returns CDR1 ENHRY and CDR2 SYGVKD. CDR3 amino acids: CAISEGDTMNTEAFF. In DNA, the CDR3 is TGTGCCATCAGTGAGGGTGACACGATGAACACTGAAGCTTTCTTT.

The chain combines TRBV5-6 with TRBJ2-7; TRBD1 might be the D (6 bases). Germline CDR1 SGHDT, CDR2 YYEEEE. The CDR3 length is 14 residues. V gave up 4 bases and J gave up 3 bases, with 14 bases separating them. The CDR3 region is CASSAGTGLYEQYF. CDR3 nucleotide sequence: TGTGCCAGCAGCGCGGGTACAGGGCTCTACGAGCAGTACTTC.

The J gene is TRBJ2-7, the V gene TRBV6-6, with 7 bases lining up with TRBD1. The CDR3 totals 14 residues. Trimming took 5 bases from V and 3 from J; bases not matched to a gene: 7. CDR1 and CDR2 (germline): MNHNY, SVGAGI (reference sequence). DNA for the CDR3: TGTGCCAGCAGTACGACAGGGTACGTCTACGAGCAGTACTTC. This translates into CASSTTGYVYEQYF.

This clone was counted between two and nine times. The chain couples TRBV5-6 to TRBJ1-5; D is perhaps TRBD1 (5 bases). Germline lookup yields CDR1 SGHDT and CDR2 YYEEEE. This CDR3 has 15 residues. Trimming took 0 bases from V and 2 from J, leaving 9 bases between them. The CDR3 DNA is TGTGCCAGCAGCTTGGGGGCACAGGGCAATCAGCCCCAGCATTTT. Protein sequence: CASSLGAQGNQPQHF.

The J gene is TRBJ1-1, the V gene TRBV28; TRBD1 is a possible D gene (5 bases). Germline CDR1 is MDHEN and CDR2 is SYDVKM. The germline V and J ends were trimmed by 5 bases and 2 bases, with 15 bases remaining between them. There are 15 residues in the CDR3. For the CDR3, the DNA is TGTGCCAGCAGTGAACTCGGGGGATTAAACACTGAAGCTTTCTTT. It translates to CASSELGGLNTEAFF.

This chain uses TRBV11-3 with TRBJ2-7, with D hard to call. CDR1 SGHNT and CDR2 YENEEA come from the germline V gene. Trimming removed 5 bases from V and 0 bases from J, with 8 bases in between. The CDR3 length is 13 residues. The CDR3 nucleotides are TGTGCCAGCAGCGTGTCAGACTCCTACGAGCAGTACTTC. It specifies CASSVSDSYEQYF.

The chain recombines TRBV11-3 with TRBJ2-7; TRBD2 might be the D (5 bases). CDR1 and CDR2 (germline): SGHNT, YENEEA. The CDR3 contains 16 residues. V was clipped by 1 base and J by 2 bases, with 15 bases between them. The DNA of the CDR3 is TGTGCCAGCAGCTTAGGATTGGGAGACGATACCTACGAGCAGTACTTC. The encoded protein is CASSLGLGDDTYEQYF.

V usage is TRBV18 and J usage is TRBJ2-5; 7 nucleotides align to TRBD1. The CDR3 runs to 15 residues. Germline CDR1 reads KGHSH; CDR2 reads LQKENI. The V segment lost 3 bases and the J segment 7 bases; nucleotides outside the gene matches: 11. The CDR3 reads CASSPDDRAVLTQYF. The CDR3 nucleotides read TGTGCCAGCTCACCCGACGACAGGGCCGTTTTGACCCAGTACTTC.

CDR3 region: CATSRDRQTYEQYF. DNA of the CDR3: TGTGCCACCAGCAGAGATCGACAGACCTACGAGCAGTACTTC. This rearrangement joins TRBV15 to TRBJ2-7, with TRBD1 as a possible D gene (5 bases). The CDR3 runs 14 residues. V was cut by 0 bases and J by 2 bases, with 8 bases left in between. Germline V gives CDR1 LNHNV, CDR2 YYDKDF (reference sequence).

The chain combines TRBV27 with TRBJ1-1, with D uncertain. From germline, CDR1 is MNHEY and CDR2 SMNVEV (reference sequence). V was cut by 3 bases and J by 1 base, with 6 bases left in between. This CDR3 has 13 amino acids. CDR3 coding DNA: TGTGCCAGCAGTTTCGAGGAGAACACTGAAGCTTTCTTT. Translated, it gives CASSFEENTEAFF.

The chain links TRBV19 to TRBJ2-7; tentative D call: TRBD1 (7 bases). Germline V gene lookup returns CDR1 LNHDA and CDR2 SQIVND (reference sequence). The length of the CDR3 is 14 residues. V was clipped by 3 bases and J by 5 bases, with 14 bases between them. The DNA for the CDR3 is TGTGCCAGTAGTATTACAGGGGAGGACAACGAGCAGTACTTC. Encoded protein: CASSITGEDNEQYF. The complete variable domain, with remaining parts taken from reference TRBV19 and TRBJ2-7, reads DGGITQSPKYLFRKEGQNVTLSCEQNLNHDAMYWYRQDPGQGLRLIYYSQIVNDFQKGDIAEGYSVSREKKESFPLTVTSAQKNPTAFYLCASSITGEDNEQYFGPGTRLTVT.

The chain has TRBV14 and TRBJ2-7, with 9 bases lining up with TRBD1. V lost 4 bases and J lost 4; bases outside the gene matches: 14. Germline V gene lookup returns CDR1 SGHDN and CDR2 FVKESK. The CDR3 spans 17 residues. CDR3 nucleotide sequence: TGTGCCAGCAGCCCAAGGACAGGGGAAGGGTCCTCTTACGAGCAGTACTTC. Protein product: CASSPRTGEGSSYEQYF.

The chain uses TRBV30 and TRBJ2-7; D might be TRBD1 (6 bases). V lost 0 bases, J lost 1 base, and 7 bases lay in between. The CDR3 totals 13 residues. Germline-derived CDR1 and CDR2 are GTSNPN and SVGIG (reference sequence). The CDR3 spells CAWSVGTSYEQYF. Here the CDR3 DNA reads TGTGCCTGGAGTGTCGGGACATCCTACGAGCAGTACTTC.

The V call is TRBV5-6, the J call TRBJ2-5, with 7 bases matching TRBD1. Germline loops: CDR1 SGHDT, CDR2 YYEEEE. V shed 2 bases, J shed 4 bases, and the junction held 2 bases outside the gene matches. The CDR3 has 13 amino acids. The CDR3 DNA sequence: TGTGCCAGCAGCTTAGGGGGCGCAGAGACCCAGTACTTC. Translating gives CASSLGGAETQYF.

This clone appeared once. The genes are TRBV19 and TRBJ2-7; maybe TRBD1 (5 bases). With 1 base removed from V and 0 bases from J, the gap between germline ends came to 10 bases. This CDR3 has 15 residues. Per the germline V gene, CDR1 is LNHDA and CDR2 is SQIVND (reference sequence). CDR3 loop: CASSIVSTGSYEQYF. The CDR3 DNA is TGTGCCAGTAGTATAGTCTCTACAGGCTCCTACGAGCAGTACTTC.

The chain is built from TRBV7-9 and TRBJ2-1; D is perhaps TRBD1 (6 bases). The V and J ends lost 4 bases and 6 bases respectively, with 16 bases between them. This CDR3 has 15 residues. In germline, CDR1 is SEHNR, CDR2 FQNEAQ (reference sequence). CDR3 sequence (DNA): TGTGCCAGCAGCTCACCGGGACACCTCGGCAATGAGCAGTTCTTC. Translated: CASSSPGHLGNEQFF.

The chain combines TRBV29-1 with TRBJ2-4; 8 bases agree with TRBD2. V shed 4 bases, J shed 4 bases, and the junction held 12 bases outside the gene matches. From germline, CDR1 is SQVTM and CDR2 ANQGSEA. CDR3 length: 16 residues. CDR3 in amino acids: CSVVGKLAVNKNIQYF. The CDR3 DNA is TGCAGCGTTGTGGGGAAACTAGCGGTAAATAAAAACATTCAGTACTTC. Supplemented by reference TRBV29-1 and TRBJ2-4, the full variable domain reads SAVISQKPSRDICQRGTSLTIQCQVDSQVTMMFWYRQQPGQSLTLIATANQGSEATYESGFVIDKFPISRPNLTFSTLTVSNMSPEDSSIYLCSVVGKLAVNKNIQYFGAGTRLSVL.

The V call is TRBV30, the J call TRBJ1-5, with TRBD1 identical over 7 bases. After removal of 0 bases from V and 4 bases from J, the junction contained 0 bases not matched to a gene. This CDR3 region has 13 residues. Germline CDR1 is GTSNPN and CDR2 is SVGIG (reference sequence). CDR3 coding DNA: TGTGCCTGGAGTGTACAGGGGAATCAGCCCCAGCATTTT. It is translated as CAWSVQGNQPQHF.

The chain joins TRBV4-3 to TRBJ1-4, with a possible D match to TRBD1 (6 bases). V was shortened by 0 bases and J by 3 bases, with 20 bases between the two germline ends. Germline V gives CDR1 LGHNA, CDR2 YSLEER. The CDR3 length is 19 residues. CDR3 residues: CASSQDFVQGQEANEKLFF. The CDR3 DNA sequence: TGCGCCAGCAGCCAAGATTTTGTCCAGGGACAAGAGGCTAATGAAAAACTGTTTTTT.

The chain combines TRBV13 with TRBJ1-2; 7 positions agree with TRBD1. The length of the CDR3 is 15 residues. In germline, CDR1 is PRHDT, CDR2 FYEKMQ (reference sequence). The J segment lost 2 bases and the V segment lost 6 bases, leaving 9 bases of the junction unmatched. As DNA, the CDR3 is TGTGCCAGCAGATACGTCGGAGGGGGCAACTATGGCTACACCTTC. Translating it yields CASRYVGGGNYGYTF. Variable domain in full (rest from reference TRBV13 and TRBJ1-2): AAGVIQSPRHLIKEKRETATLKCYPIPRHDTVYWYQQGPGQDPQFLISFYEKMQSDKGSIPDRFSAQQFSDYHSELNMSSLELGDSALYFCASRYVGGGNYGYTFGSGTRLTVV.